The rows below give T cell receptor beta chains drawn from one sample of a study of T cell repertoires in cytomegalovirus infection. TCRdb recomputed calls from the reads with MiXCR, one row per CDR3 protein. The sample includes 400,000 to 550,000 distinct CDR3 sequences, about 11% of them seen just once. The sequenced sample was PBMCs. Every receptor here comes from a human donor in good health (CMV status not recorded). Some clones in this sample may be carry-over from other donors' samples. Each CDR3 is given with its conserved first and last residue. A D gene is named only where the DNA matches it firmly. Size values are once, few and many counts, or a class for expanded clones, and some rows have none.

D,V,J,size,CDR3,DNA
.,TRBV3-1,TRBJ1-4,few,CASSQDERNEKLFF,TGTGCCAGCAGCCAAGATGAGAGGAATGAAAAACTGTTTTTT
.,TRBV10-3,TRBJ2-5,many,CAIRDSLEETQYF,TGTGCCATCAGGGACTCCCTGGAGGAGACCCAGTACTTC
.,TRBV20-1,TRBJ2-7,few,CSASKDLSYEQYF,TGCAGTGCCTCAAAGGATTTATCCTACGAGCAGTACTTC
.,TRBV7-3,TRBJ2-5,many,CASSLIETAQETQYF,TGTGCCAGCAGCTTAATCGAGACAGCCCAAGAGACCCAGTACTTC
TRBD2,TRBV19,TRBJ2-1,many,CASSIRLAGGDEQFF,TGTGCCAGTAGTATCAGGCTAGCGGGAGGGGATGAGCAGTTCTTC
.,TRBV5-4,TRBJ2-2,many,CAGSTNTGELFF,TGTGCCGGATCAACTAACACCGGGGAGCTGTTTTTT
TRBD2,TRBV28,TRBJ2-7,few,CASSLGGSKGEQYF,TGTGCCAGCAGTTTGGGCGGGAGCAAAGGCGAGCAGTACTTC
.,TRBV10-2,TRBJ2-5,many,CASSESGLIETQYF,TGCGCCAGCAGTGAGTCCGGACTCATAGAGACCCAGTACTTC
TRBD1,TRBV7-9,TRBJ1-2,many,CASSLGQTNSNYGYTF,TGTGCCAGCAGCCTGGGACAGACTAATTCTAACTATGGCTACACCTTC
.,TRBV12-3/TRBV12-4,TRBJ2-2,many,CAILYWAEGGTGELFF,TGTGCCATCCTGTACTGGGCGGAGGGGGGCACCGGGGAGCTGTTTTTT
.,TRBV7-9,TRBJ2-5,.,CASSLVRSGQETQYF,TGTGCCAGCAGCTTAGTAAGGTCAGGACAAGAGACCCAGTACTTC
TRBD1,TRBV20-1,TRBJ1-2,.,CSAPTLIGTGILYGYTF,TGCAGTGCTCCTACCCTGATCGGGACAGGGATCTTATATGGCTACACCTTC
.,TRBV6-5,TRBJ2-1,many,CASSYSGGRYNEQFF,TGTGCCAGCAGTTACTCGGGGGGCCGGTACAATGAGCAGTTCTTC
.,TRBV28,TRBJ2-3,few,CASSPGRMPSTDTQYF,TGTGCCAGCAGCCCAGGGAGGATGCCTAGCACAGATACGCAGTATTTT
TRBD1,TRBV7-2,TRBJ1-6,many,CASSLVASDRGDSPLHF,TGTGCCAGCAGCTTAGTAGCTAGCGACAGGGGAGATTCACCCCTCCACTTT
.,TRBV6-1,TRBJ1-1,many,CASTLQRTTTEAFF,TGTGCCAGCACTTTACAGCGGACGACCACTGAAGCTTTCTTT
.,TRBV18,TRBJ1-4,.,CASSPFRGGEKLFF,TGTGCCAGCTCACCATTCAGGGGCGGTGAAAAACTGTTTTTT
TRBD2,TRBV7-2,TRBJ2-1,many,CASSYQTSFSDEQFF,TGTGCCAGCAGCTACCAGACTAGCTTCAGCGATGAGCAGTTCTTC
.,TRBV5-1,TRBJ2-7,few,CASSVTGSRSYEQYF,TGCGCCAGCAGCGTGACAGGTTCTCGCTCCTACGAGCAGTACTTC
.,TRBV5-4,TRBJ2-5,few,CASSLIGSRGETQYF,TGTGCCAGCAGCTTAATCGGGTCCCGAGGCGAGACCCAGTACTTC
TRBD1,TRBV18,TRBJ1-1,few,CASSPPSGTGGGNTEAFF,TGTGCCAGCTCACCACCTTCCGGGACAGGGGGCGGTAACACTGAAGCTTTCTTT
.,TRBV7-9,TRBJ1-2,many,CASSFTDKEMRYTF,TGTGCCAGCAGCTTCACCGACAAAGAGATGCGCTACACCTTC
.,TRBV12-3/TRBV12-4,TRBJ2-5,many,CASSFYPGESDETQYF,TGTGCCAGCAGTTTTTATCCAGGGGAGTCAGACGAGACCCAGTACTTC
.,TRBV7-8,TRBJ2-7,many,CASSPFLSGKRGFDEQYF,TGTGCCAGCAGCCCTTTTTTGTCCGGGAAGAGGGGATTCGACGAGCAGTACTTC
.,TRBV20-1,TRBJ1-2,few,CSAREMGGDYGYTF,TGCAGTGCTAGAGAAATGGGGGGGGACTATGGCTACACCTTC
TRBD1,TRBV18,TRBJ2-7,many,CASSDRGLDEQYF,TGTGCCAGCTCGGACAGGGGGCTGGACGAGCAGTACTTC
.,TRBV19,TRBJ2-2,.,CASSIRGYTGELFF,TGTGCCAGTAGTATAAGGGGATACACCGGGGAGCTGTTTTTT
.,TRBV5-6,TRBJ2-7,.,CASSLESRGWPYEQYF,TGTGCCAGCAGCTTGGAGTCAAGGGGTTGGCCCTACGAGCAGTACTTC
.,TRBV12-5,TRBJ1-2,.,CASGLVSRDHYGYTF,TGTGCTAGTGGTTTGGTATCGAGGGACCACTATGGCTACACCTTC
TRBD2,TRBV7-8,TRBJ2-7,many,CASSFLTSSGEQYF,TGTGCCAGCAGCTTTTTGACTAGCTCGGGCGAGCAGTACTTC
TRBD2,TRBV7-9,TRBJ2-3,many,CASSLLRGEADTQYF,TGTGCCAGCAGCTTATTGCGGGGGGAGGCAGATACGCAGTATTTT
TRBD2,TRBV7-8,TRBJ2-1,many,CASSLTGTSQFF,TGTGCCAGCAGCTTAACCGGGACTAGTCAGTTCTTC
.,TRBV20-1,TRBJ1-6,.,CSAKPGQGINSPLHF,TGCAGTGCCAAACCGGGCCAAGGGATTAATTCACCCCTCCACTTT
.,TRBV28,TRBJ2-1,many,CASSLGGPGGNKQFF,TGTGCCAGCAGTTTAGGGGGCCCCGGGGGGAATAAGCAGTTCTTC
.,TRBV24-1,TRBJ2-7,few,CATSDGQRDQYF,TGTGCCACCAGTGATGGTCAGCGAGATCAGTACTTC
.,TRBV29-1,TRBJ2-7,.,CSAGETLTYEQYF,TGCAGCGCCGGGGAGACCCTTACCTACGAGCAGTACTTC
.,TRBV19,TRBJ2-1,.,CASSIMSSNNEQFF,TGTGCCAGTAGTATTATGTCCAGTAACAATGAGCAGTTCTTC
.,TRBV7-2,TRBJ2-5,many,CASSLKGSETQYF,TGTGCCAGCAGCTTAAAAGGGTCAGAGACCCAGTACTTC
TRBD1,TRBV6-2/TRBV6-3,TRBJ1-1,many,CASSQGDRGSGNTEAFF,TGTGCCAGCAGTCAAGGGGACAGGGGGTCCGGGAACACTGAAGCTTTCTTT
TRBD2,TRBV5-4,TRBJ2-1,many,CASSPFSGGASEQFF,TGTGCCAGCAGCCCCTTTAGCGGGGGGGCGAGTGAGCAGTTCTTC
.,TRBV5-4,TRBJ2-5,many,CASSPDGKTQYF,TGTGCCAGCAGCCCAGATGGGAAGACCCAGTACTTC
.,TRBV19,TRBJ1-2,many,CASRRITGNGYTF,TGTGCCAGTAGGCGGATTACAGGGAATGGCTACACCTTC
.,TRBV7-3,TRBJ2-1,many,CASSRDTSYNEQFF,TGTGCCAGCAGCCGCGACACCTCCTACAATGAGCAGTTCTTC
TRBD1,TRBV6-6,TRBJ1-1,many,CASSTDRGLTEAFF,TGTGCCAGCAGTACCGACAGGGGGCTTACTGAAGCTTTCTTT
TRBD1,TRBV5-5,TRBJ2-5,many,CASGQGEWGETQYF,TGTGCCAGCGGTCAGGGGGAATGGGGAGAGACCCAGTACTTC
.,TRBV20-1,TRBJ1-1,many,CSARSSKGEPLNTEAFF,TGCAGTGCTAGATCCTCTAAAGGGGAACCCTTGAACACTGAAGCTTTCTTT
.,TRBV20-1,TRBJ1-1,few,CSARDRNTEAFF,TGCAGTGCTAGAGATAGAAACACTGAAGCTTTCTTT
.,TRBV2,TRBJ1-5,few,CASSWNGGSAYQPQHF,TGTGCCAGCAGTTGGAACGGTGGGTCAGCGTATCAGCCCCAGCATTTT
.,TRBV5-1,TRBJ2-2,many,CASSWETGNTGELFF,TGCGCCAGCAGCTGGGAGACAGGGAACACCGGGGAGCTGTTTTTT
.,TRBV7-2,TRBJ2-3,many,CASSFGLTDTQYF,TGTGCCAGCAGCTTTGGCCTCACAGATACGCAGTATTTT
.,TRBV19,TRBJ1-6,many,CASSIRGPDNSPLHF,TGTGCCAGTAGTATCAGAGGTCCTGATAATTCACCCCTCCACTTT
.,TRBV5-1,TRBJ1-2,.,CASSLEVSGGSGYTF,TGCGCCAGCAGCTTGGAGGTTAGCGGGGGTAGTGGCTACACCTTC
.,TRBV5-1,TRBJ2-1,many,CASSLALGSNEQFF,TGCGCCAGCAGCTTGGCCTTAGGTAGCAATGAGCAGTTCTTC
TRBD2,TRBV6-1,TRBJ2-1,.,CASSEWGLAGGNEQFF,TGTGCCAGCAGTGAATGGGGACTAGCGGGAGGGAATGAGCAGTTCTTC
TRBD1,TRBV19,TRBJ1-2,.,CASSTRTGKYNYGYTF,TGTGCCAGTAGTACCCGGACAGGGAAGTACAACTATGGCTACACCTTC
TRBD2,TRBV4-1,TRBJ2-1,many,CASSQIAGGLMDEQFF,TGCGCCAGCAGCCAAATAGCGGGAGGGTTGATGGATGAGCAGTTCTTC
.,TRBV18,TRBJ1-1,many,CASSPPHGGWTEAFF,TGTGCCAGCTCACCACCGCACGGGGGCTGGACTGAAGCTTTCTTT
TRBD1,TRBV9,TRBJ1-2,many,CASSRETGLANYGYTF,TGTGCCAGCAGTAGAGAGACAGGGCTAGCTAACTATGGCTACACCTTC
.,TRBV2,TRBJ1-6,.,CASSGESGNNSPLHF,TGTGCCAGCAGTGGTGAATCAGGAAATAATTCACCCCTCCACTTT
.,TRBV23-1,TRBJ1-4,few,CASLLPWGEKLFF,TGCGCCAGCTTGTTGCCTTGGGGTGAAAAACTGTTTTTT